This T cell receptor (beta chain) was sequenced during a study of T cells after yellow fever vaccination. This clonotype was counted ten times or more. Its antigen is unidentified. The CDR3 length is 17 residues. V shed 1 base and J 0 bases; nucleotides not matched to a gene: 5. Germline V lookup: CDR1 MGHRA, CDR2 YSYEKL. Study-level points and caveats: The study found a weaker secondary response that peaked faster, day 5 versus 15. The booster saw the reappearance of most primary-vaccination clones (96% CD4, 88% CD8).

TCR cDNA was made by 5'RACE template switching, adding a universal primer site and UMIs. Each CDR3 protein gets one entry after TCRdb re-called the 5' RACE reads with MiXCR. The data hold under 70,000 distinct CDR3 sequences, with roughly 6.9% observed a single time. The sample here was CD8+ T cells sorted from PBMCs, taken on the day of the first yellow fever vaccination. The sequence was obtained from a man aged 18 to 29 who received the YFV17D yellow fever vaccine. The J gene is TRBJ2-3, the V gene TRBV4-1, with 9 bases aligning to TRBD2. The CDR3 region has the DNA TGCGCCAGCAGCCAAGCTCCTACTAGCGGGAGCACAGATACGCAGTATTTT. This encodes CASSQAPTSGSTDTQYF.